The T cell receptor (beta chain) under discussion was sequenced for a study of OX40 agonist ivuxolimab in advanced cancers. Produced via immunoSEQ multiplex PCR; TCRdb's table is partial and in-frame only. The data contain approximately 76,000 clones, around 90% of them singletons. V lost 1 base, J lost 2 bases, and 11 bases lay in between. Germline V lookup: CDR1 SGHVS, CDR2 FQNEAQ. CDR3 length: 16 amino acids. The clonotype was recovered from an adult with an advanced solid tumor such as melanoma, head and neck, liver or kidney cancer. This sequence joins TRBV7-8 and TRBJ2-2; maybe TRBD1 (6 bases). The material sequenced was CD4+ or CD8+ T cells sorted from blood, taken in a trial of the OX40 agonist ivuxolimab. CDR3 bases: TGTGCCAGCAGCTTAGTCCCAGGGGACAACACCGGGGAGCTGTTTTTT. Translated, it gives CASSLVPGDNTGELFF. Looking up the rest from reference TRBV7-8 and TRBJ2-2 gives the full variable domain: GAGVSQSPRYKVAKRGQDVALRCDPISGHVSLFWYQQALGQGPEFLTYFQNEAQLDKSGLPSDRFFAERPEGSVSTLKIQRTQQEDSAVYLCASSLVPGDNTGELFFGEGSRLTVL.